Presented here are 32 T cell receptor beta chains from one specimen sequenced in a study of blood T cell repertoires in COVID-19. Assay: immunoSEQ multiplex PCR; the TCRdb copy retains only in-frame clones and omits some. This repertoire shows approximately 110,000 clones, 80% to 85% found once; its top ten account for about 16%. Sequenced material: peripheral blood. These receptors were collected from a woman older than 75 with acute or convalescent COVID-19.

The chain employs TRBV12-3 or TRBV12-4 and TRBJ2-7; 9 nucleotides align to TRBD1. The V and J ends lost 4 bases and 7 bases, in that order; junction bases with no gene match: 5. CDR3 length equals 13 residues. The CDR3 DNA reads TGTGCCAGCAGTTGGACAGGGGCGGGAGAGCAGTACGTC. As protein: CASSWTGAGEQYV.

The gene calls are TRBV11-2 and TRBJ2-2, with 9 nucleotides matching TRBD1. Germline-derived CDR1 and CDR2 are SGHAT and FQNNGV. The CDR3 extends over 15 amino acids. After removal of 1 base from V and 6 bases from J, the junction contained 3 bases not matched to a gene. CDR3 nucleotide sequence: TGTGCCAGCAGCTTAGGGGGACAGGGTGCCGGGGAGCTGTTTTTT. Translating it yields CASSLGGQGAGELFF.

The chain employs TRBV19 and TRBJ2-6; 7 nucleotides align to TRBD1. The length of the CDR3 is 16 residues. From germline, CDR1 is LNHDA and CDR2 SQIVND (reference sequence). J gave up 1 base and V 4 bases, and 4 bases lay outside the gene matches. This chain's CDR3 is CASSRQGVSGANVLTF. The CDR3 DNA reads TGTGCCAGTAGTAGACAGGGAGTATCTGGGGCCAACGTCCTGACTTTC.

DNA of the CDR3: TGCGCCAGCAGCGGACAGGGGACACCCACCGGGGAGCTGTTTTTT. Amino acids: CASSGQGTPTGELFF. The chain uses TRBV5-1 and TRBJ2-2; 9 bases are shared with TRBD1. The CDR3 is 15 amino acids. Trimming took 4 bases from V and 4 from J; bases not matched to a gene: 5. Germline V CDR1 and CDR2: SGHRS, YFSETQ.

The genes are TRBV12-3 or TRBV12-4 and TRBJ2-1; perhaps TRBD2 as D (5 bases). The V end lost 1 base, the J end lost 4 bases, and 5 bases lay between the germline ends. The CDR3 extends over 13 amino acids. The CDR3 reads CASSLGTYNEQFF. CDR3 nucleotides: TGTGCCAGCAGTTTAGGGACTTACAATGAGCAGTTCTTC.

The chain employs TRBV19 and TRBJ1-1; TRBD1 matches 10 bases. V shed 5 bases, J shed 3 bases, and the junction held 6 bases outside the gene matches. This CDR3 has 15 residues. In germline, CDR1 is LNHDA, CDR2 SQIVND (reference sequence). CDR3 sequence (DNA): TGTGCCAGTAGTCCGGCGGGGACAGGGGACACTGAAGCTTTCTTT. Encoded protein: CASSPAGTGDTEAFF.

About this clone itself: At the DNA level, this CDR3 is encoded by other sequences in the same sample as well. The J gene is TRBJ1-1, the V gene TRBV11-2; 8 bases are a match to TRBD1. Germline V CDR1 and CDR2: SGHAT, FQNNGV. The CDR3 extends over 13 amino acids. Losses at the gene ends were 4 bases for V and 4 bases for J; bases not matched to a gene: 2. The CDR3 nucleotides are TGTGCCAGCAGCTCACAGGGGGGCACTGAAGCTTTCTTT. Residues: CASSSQGGTEAFF. Combining the CDR3 with reference TRBV11-2 and TRBJ1-1 gives the whole variable domain EAGVAQSPRYKIIEKRQSVAFWCNPISGHATLYWYQQILGQGPKLLIQFQNNGVVDDSQLPKDRFSAERLKGVDSTLKIQPAKLEDSAVYLCASSSQGGTEAFFGQGTRLTVV.

The chain has TRBV7-2 and TRBJ2-1, with TRBD2 identical over 7 bases. V lost 5 bases and J lost 0; bases outside the gene matches: 7. CDR1 SGHTA and CDR2 FQGNSA come from the germline V gene. The CDR3 runs to 16 residues. The CDR3, as DNA: TGTGCCAGCAGCCCAACGGCGGGGGACTCCTACAATGAGCAGTTCTTC. Translation: CASSPTAGDSYNEQFF.

This chain uses TRBV5-1 with TRBJ2-3, with a possible D match to TRBD1 (5 bases). The CDR3 is 14 amino acids. V was pared by 2 bases and J by 2 bases, with 9 bases between. CDR1 and CDR2 from the germline V gene are SGHRS and YFSETQ. CDR3 protein: CASSLGAFTDTQYF. The CDR3 region has the DNA TGCGCCAGCAGCTTAGGGGCCTTCACAGATACGCAGTATTTT.

This clone has just a few counts. The chain uses TRBV5-1 and TRBJ1-1, with D uncertain. V gave up 4 bases and J gave up 1 base, with 14 bases separating them. Germline V gene sequence: CDR1 SGHRS, CDR2 YFSETQ. The CDR3 runs to 15 residues. The CDR3 nucleotides are TGCGCCAGCAGCCTACATCCAGGAAAGAACACTGAAGCTTTCTTT. It specifies CASSLHPGKNTEAFF.

This sequence joins TRBV18 and TRBJ2-7, with TRBD2 as a possible D gene (5 bases). The CDR3 loop spans 13 amino acids. Germline V gene data show CDR1 as KGHSH and CDR2 as LQKENI. The V gene lost 2 bases and the J gene lost 6 bases, with 11 bases spanning the gap. CDR3 residues: CASSPIPGSEQYV. The CDR3 DNA reads TGTGCCAGCTCACCAATTCCGGGATCCGAGCAGTACGTC.

The CDR3 DNA sequence: TGCGCCAGCAGCTGGGGGTTTACTAGCGGGAGTGAAAATGAGCAGTTCTTC. Translation gives CASSWGFTSGSENEQFF. The J gene is TRBJ2-1, the V gene TRBV5-1; the match to TRBD2 covers 11 bases. Looked up from germline, CDR1 is SGHRS and CDR2 is YFSETQ. The CDR3 covers 17 residues. V lost 3 bases and J lost 7; bases outside the gene matches: 12.

The chain employs TRBV10-3 and TRBJ2-2; D unresolved. CDR1 and CDR2 (germline): ENHRY, SYGVKD. Trimming removed 7 bases at V and 7 bases at J, with 10 bases between. There are 12 residues in the CDR3. The CDR3 DNA reads TGTGCCATCAATCCGACGGGCGGGGAGCTGTTTTTT. Its translation is CAINPTGGELFF.

V and J are TRBV14 and TRBJ2-7; 11 nucleotides agree with TRBD1. CDR1 and CDR2 from the germline V gene are SGHDN and FVKESK. Unmatched junction bases numbered 5, after V lost 4 bases and J lost 3 bases. The CDR3 length is 15 residues. In DNA, the CDR3 is TGTGCCAGCAGCCGGACCGGGACAGGGGGCTACGAGCAGTACTTC. Translation: CASSRTGTGGYEQYF.

This clone was observed a few times. CDR3 in DNA: TGTGCCAGCAGGCAACAGCCTAAAAATAGCAATCAGCCCCAGCATTTT. This translates into CASRQQPKNSNQPQHF. The chain is built from TRBV2 and TRBJ1-5; D uncertain. Trimming pared 6 bases from V and 0 bases from J, leaving 15 bases between. In germline, CDR1 is SNHLY, CDR2 FYNNEI. The CDR3 contains 16 residues.

Only a few counts were recorded for this clone. This chain uses TRBV7-9 with TRBJ2-1; possible D gene TRBD2, 6 bases. This CDR3 has 15 amino acids. Germline loops: CDR1 SEHNR, CDR2 FQNEAQ (reference sequence). V lost 4 bases to trimming and J lost 0 bases, with 10 bases between them. The CDR3 nucleotides are TGTGCCAGCAGCTCTAGCGCGAGCTCCTACAATGAGCAGTTCTTC. This encodes CASSSSASSYNEQFF. Drawing the rest from reference TRBV7-9 and TRBJ2-1, the complete variable domain is DTGVSQNPRHKITKRGQNVTFRCDPISEHNRLYWYRQTLGQGPEFLTYFQNEAQLEKSRLLSDRFSAERPKGSFSTLEIQRTEQGDSAMYLCASSSSASSYNEQFFGPGTRLTVL.

The rearrangement links TRBV6-5 to TRBJ2-7; no definite D call. Trimming took 0 bases from V and 5 from J, leaving 11 bases between them. This CDR3 is 14 amino acids long. Germline V gene sequence: CDR1 MNHEY, CDR2 SVGAGI. The CDR3 region is CASSYSIQSNEQYV. As DNA, the CDR3 is TGTGCCAGCAGTTACTCGATACAGTCCAACGAGCAGTACGTC.

The chain combines TRBV6-5 with TRBJ1-2; possibly TRBD1 for D (5 bases). V was shortened by 6 bases and J by 8 bases, with 19 bases between the two germline ends. The length of the CDR3 is 14 residues. Germline V CDR1 and CDR2: MNHEY, SVGAGI. The CDR3 DNA is TGTGCCAGCAGCCTCTCGACAGAGTGGTACGGCTACACCTTC. Translated, it gives CASSLSTEWYGYTF.

The chain carries TRBV24-1 and TRBJ1-4; 7 bases map to TRBD1. The CDR3 consists of 15 residues. Germline V CDR1 and CDR2: KGHDR, SFDVKD. The junction had 7 bases not matched to a gene; V was cut back by 2 bases and J by 8 bases. The CDR3 loop reads CATSDSSQGHEKLFF. The CDR3 DNA reads TGTGCCACCAGTGATTCGTCACAGGGGCACGAAAAACTGTTTTTT.

The chain joins TRBV20-1 to TRBJ1-1; D unclear. The CDR3 loop spans 11 amino acids. Germline CDR1 is DFQATT and CDR2 is SNEGSKA (reference sequence). V lost 2 bases to trimming and J lost 4 bases, with 5 bases between them. The CDR3: CSARRSTEAFF. In DNA, the CDR3 is TGCAGTGCTAGAAGGAGCACTGAAGCTTTCTTT.

A few counts support this clone. The chain links TRBV5-1 to TRBJ1-2; 7 nucleotides match TRBD1. Germline V gene data show CDR1 as SGHRS and CDR2 as YFSETQ. V lost 2 bases, J lost 4 bases, and 5 bases stayed unmatched. This CDR3 has 14 amino acids. The CDR3 reads CASSLGGSLYGYTF. The CDR3 region has the DNA TGCGCCAGCAGCTTAGGGGGCTCTCTCTATGGCTACACCTTC.

This sequence joins TRBV5-1 and TRBJ2-2; 8 nucleotides match TRBD1. The CDR3 extends over 13 amino acids. Looked up from germline, CDR1 is SGHRS and CDR2 is YFSETQ. Trimming took 4 bases from V and 9 from J; bases not matched to a gene: 5. CDR3 coding DNA: TGCGCCAGCAGCGAAGACAGGGGAAGGGAGCTGTTTTTT. Encoded protein: CASSEDRGRELFF.

V gene TRBV10-1 combines with J gene TRBJ2-2, with D unresolved. The CDR3 contains 14 residues. In germline, CDR1 is WNHNN, CDR2 SYGVQD (reference sequence). Trimming took 4 bases from V and 4 from J, leaving 10 bases between them. The CDR3: CASSVEAGTGELFF. The CDR3 nucleotides read TGCGCCAGCAGTGTAGAGGCCGGCACCGGGGAGCTGTTTTTT.

The V call is TRBV24-1, the J call TRBJ1-2; D is uncertain. This CDR3 is 15 amino acids long. V lost 7 bases and J lost 0, with 14 bases in between. Germline CDR1 is KGHDR and CDR2 is SFDVKD. This CDR3 reads CATSQANPPNYGYTF. The CDR3 DNA reads as TGTGCCACCAGCCAAGCTAACCCTCCTAACTATGGCTACACCTTC.

This clone was seen more than once but under ten times. The chain combines TRBV13 with TRBJ2-1; 9 nucleotides line up with TRBD2. J was trimmed by 0 bases and V by 3 bases; bases with no gene match: 6. The CDR3 has 17 amino acids. Looked up from germline, CDR1 is PRHDT and CDR2 is FYEKMQ (reference sequence). The CDR3 DNA sequence: TGTGCCAGCAGCTTTAAAGCGGGAGGCCTCTCCTACAATGAGCAGTTCTTC. Protein product: CASSFKAGGLSYNEQFF.

The rearrangement joins TRBV9 to TRBJ2-5; 13 nucleotides agree with TRBD2. This CDR3 contains 16 residues. CDR1 and CDR2 from the germline V gene are SGDLS and YYNGEE. The ends lost 4 bases at V and 4 bases at J; junction bases unmatched: 7. CDR3 DNA sequence: TGTGCCAGCAGCCCCGGACTAGCGGGAGTTTCAGAGACCCAGTACTTC. It specifies CASSPGLAGVSETQYF.

CDR3 sequence (DNA): TGTGCCAGCACCTTCGTCGGGACAACCAATGAGCAGTTCTTC. Its protein is CASTFVGTTNEQFF. The chain links TRBV7-9 to TRBJ2-1; TRBD1 might be the D (6 bases). Trimming cost V 7 bases and J 6 bases, with 16 bases left between them. This CDR3 has 14 residues. Germline V gene lookup returns CDR1 SEHNR and CDR2 FQNEAQ (reference sequence). Full variable domain (rest looked up from reference TRBV7-9 and TRBJ2-1): DTGVSQNPRHKITKRGQNVTFRCDPISEHNRLYWYRQTLGQGPEFLTYFQNEAQLEKSRLLSDRFSAERPKGSFSTLEIQRTEQGDSAMYLCASTFVGTTNEQFFGPGTRLTVL.

The chain recombines TRBV7-8 with TRBJ2-1; 9 bases are a match to TRBD1. Germline values: CDR1 SGHVS, CDR2 FQNEAQ. Trimming at V came to 10 bases and at J to 5 bases, leaving 9 bases not matched to a gene. The length of the CDR3 is 14 residues. The CDR3 spells CAITGQGGNNEQFF. The CDR3 coding sequence is TGTGCCATCACGGGACAGGGAGGGAACAATGAGCAGTTCTTC.

V usage is TRBV6-2 or TRBV6-3 and J usage is TRBJ2-3; 9 bases line up with TRBD2. The ends lost 2 bases at V and 2 bases at J; junction bases unmatched: 2. Germline loops: CDR1 MNHEY, CDR2 SVGEGT. CDR3 length equals 15 residues. The chain's CDR3 is CASSYAGGYTDTQYF. The CDR3 DNA sequence: TGTGCCAGCAGTTACGCGGGAGGGTACACAGATACGCAGTATTTT.

The V gene is TRBV5-1, the J gene TRBJ2-1, with 15 bases aligning to TRBD2. The J segment lost 7 bases and the V segment lost 0 bases, leaving 5 bases of the junction unmatched. CDR3 length: 17 residues. Germline CDR1 is SGHRS and CDR2 is YFSETQ. The CDR3 region has the DNA TGCGCCAGCAGCTTGGACGGACTAGCGGGAGGGTATAATGAGCAGTTCTTC. It specifies CASSLDGLAGGYNEQFF.

The chain's CDR3 is CASSFFDRAGNTIYF. The CDR3 nucleotides are TGTGCCAGCAGTTTTTTCGACAGGGCTGGAAACACCATATATTTT. The J gene is TRBJ1-3, the V gene TRBV28; 7 bases match TRBD1. The CDR3 has 15 amino acids. With 3 bases clipped from V and 2 bases from J, the junction kept 4 bases outside the gene matches. Germline values: CDR1 MDHEN, CDR2 SYDVKM.

The chain carries TRBV6-6 and TRBJ2-1, with 8 bases identical to TRBD2. Germline values: CDR1 MNHNY, CDR2 SVGAGI (reference sequence). CDR3 length: 14 residues. V trimming: 6 bases; J trimming: 0 bases; junction bases outside the gene matches: 1. Here the CDR3 reads CASSGTSSYNEQFF. The CDR3 DNA follows: TGTGCCAGCAGCGGGACTAGCTCCTACAATGAGCAGTTCTTC.